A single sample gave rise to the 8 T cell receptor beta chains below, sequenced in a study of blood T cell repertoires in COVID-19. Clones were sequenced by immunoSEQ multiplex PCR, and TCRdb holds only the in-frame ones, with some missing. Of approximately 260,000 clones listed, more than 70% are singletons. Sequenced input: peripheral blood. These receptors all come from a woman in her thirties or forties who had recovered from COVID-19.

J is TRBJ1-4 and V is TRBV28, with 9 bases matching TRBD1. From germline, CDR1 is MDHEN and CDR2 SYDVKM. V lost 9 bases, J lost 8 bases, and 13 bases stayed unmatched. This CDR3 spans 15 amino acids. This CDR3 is CASWGVRDRAEKLFF. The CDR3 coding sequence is TGTGCCAGTTGGGGTGTTAGGGACAGGGCGGAAAAACTGTTTTTT.

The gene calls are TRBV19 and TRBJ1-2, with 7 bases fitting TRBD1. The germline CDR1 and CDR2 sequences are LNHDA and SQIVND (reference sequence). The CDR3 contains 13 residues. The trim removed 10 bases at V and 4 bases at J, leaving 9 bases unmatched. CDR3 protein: CATNDRDSYGYTF. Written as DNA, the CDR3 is TGTGCCACCAACGACCGGGACAGCTATGGCTACACCTTC.

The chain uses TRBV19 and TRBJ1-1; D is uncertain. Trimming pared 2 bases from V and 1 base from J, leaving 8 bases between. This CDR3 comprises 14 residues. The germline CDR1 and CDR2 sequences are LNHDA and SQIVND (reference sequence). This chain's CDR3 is CASSIRHTNTEAFF. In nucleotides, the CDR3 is TGTGCCAGTAGTATACGACACACGAACACTGAAGCTTTCTTT.

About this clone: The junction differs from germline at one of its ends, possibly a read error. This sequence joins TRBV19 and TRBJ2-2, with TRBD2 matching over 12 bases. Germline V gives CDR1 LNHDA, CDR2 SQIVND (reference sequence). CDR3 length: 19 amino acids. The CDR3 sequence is CASSIAPSSGRGDTGELFF. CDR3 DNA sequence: TGTGCCAGTAGCATAGCCCCTTCTAGCGGGAGGGGGGACACCGGGGAGCTGTTTTTT.

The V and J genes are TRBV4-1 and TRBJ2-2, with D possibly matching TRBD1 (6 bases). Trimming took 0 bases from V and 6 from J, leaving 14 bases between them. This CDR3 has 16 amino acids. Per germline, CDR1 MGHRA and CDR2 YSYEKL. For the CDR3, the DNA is TGCGCCAGCAGCCAAGATAGGCAGCCAGGGGCCGGGGAGCTGTTTTTT. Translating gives CASSQDRQPGAGELFF.

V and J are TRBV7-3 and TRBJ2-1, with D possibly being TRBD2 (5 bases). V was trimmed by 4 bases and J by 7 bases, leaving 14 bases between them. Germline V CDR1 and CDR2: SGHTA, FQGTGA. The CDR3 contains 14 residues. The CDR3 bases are TGTGCCAGCAGCTCGGAGGCAGGATGGAATGAGCAGTTCTTC. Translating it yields CASSSEAGWNEQFF.

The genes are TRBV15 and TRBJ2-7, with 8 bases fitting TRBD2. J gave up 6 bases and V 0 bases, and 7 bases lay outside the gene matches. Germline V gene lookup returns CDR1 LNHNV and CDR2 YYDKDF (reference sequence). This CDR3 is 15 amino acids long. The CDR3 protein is CATSRDPGTRAEQYF. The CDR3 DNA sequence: TGTGCCACCAGCAGAGATCCCGGGACTAGGGCCGAGCAGTACTTC.

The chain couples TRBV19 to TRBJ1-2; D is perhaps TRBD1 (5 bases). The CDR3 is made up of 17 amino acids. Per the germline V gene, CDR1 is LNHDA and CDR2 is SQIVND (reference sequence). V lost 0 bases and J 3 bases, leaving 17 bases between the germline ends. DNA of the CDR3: TGTGCCAGTAGTATAGAGGTGGGGCCCTACGTACACTATGGCTACACCTTC. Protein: CASSIEVGPYVHYGYTF.